This T cell receptor (beta chain) was sequenced for a study of cytomegalovirus exposure and HLA in healthy donors. Study summary: A prior analysis found around 110 million unique TCR beta sequences from 150 million to 200 million T cells. Notes on the study in general: It was in a later analysis that TCR association rates were seen to vary by HLA locus, highest for DRB1 and lowest for HLA-C.

In the PCR, 60 Vbeta and 13 Jbeta primers were used. Libraries were prepared by immunoSEQ multiplex PCR; TCRdb keeps only in-frame clonotypes and omits some of them. The repertoire holds some 100,000 clones, with roughly 70% as singletons. This CDR3 contains 13 residues. The V segment lost 2 bases and the J segment 8 bases; nucleotides outside the gene matches: 1. From germline, CDR1 is SNHLY and CDR2 FYNNEI. With respect to this clone: What it binds is not known.

J is TRBJ1-1 and V is TRBV2; TRBD1 matches 11 bases. The receptor comes from a man between 35 and 55 years old in good health and CMV-seronegative. Material for sequencing was PBMCs. The CDR3 DNA follows: TGTGCCAGCAGTGAATGGGACAGGGGGGAAGCTTTCTTT. It codes for CASSEWDRGEAFF. The whole variable domain, remainder taken from reference TRBV2 and TRBJ1-1, is EPEVTQTPSHQVTQMGQEVILRCVPISNHLYFYWYRQILGQKVEFLVSFYNNEISEKSEIFDDQFSVERPDGSNFTLKIRSTKLEDSAMYFCASSEWDRGEAFFGQGTRLTVV.